The rows below give T cell receptor beta chains drawn from one sample of a study of OX40 agonist ivuxolimab in advanced cancers. Here immunoSEQ multiplex PCR was the method, and the copy in TCRdb shows in-frame clones only, minus some. The sample shows around 34,000 clones, around 81% of them seen only once. The material was CD4+ or CD8+ T cells sorted from blood, obtained in a trial of the OX40 agonist ivuxolimab. These receptors all come from an adult with an advanced solid tumor such as melanoma, head and neck, liver or kidney cancer. The CDR3 runs from the conserved cysteine through the conserved F or W.

v_call,j_call,cdr3_aa
TRBV11-2,TRBJ2-1,CASSSLGGPSYNEQFF
TRBV28,TRBJ1-2,CASSLVGRGIYGYTF
TRBV28,TRBJ1-5,CASSQSAARGNQPQHF
TRBV5-1,TRBJ2-7,CASSGRGRSSYEQYF
TRBV28,TRBJ2-7,CASTRRLAGGHEQYF
TRBV7-2,TRBJ2-4,CASSLGGLAKNIQYF
TRBV14,TRBJ1-3,CASSWTGALSGNTIYF
TRBV10-2,TRBJ2-2,CASSENANYGELFF
TRBV7-3,TRBJ2-3,CASSPYSGSTDTQYF
TRBV18,TRBJ1-2,CASSPDSGRDYGYTF
TRBV5-1,TRBJ1-5,CASSPDSSAGNQPQHF
TRBV9,TRBJ2-3,CASSVAPLAGTDTQYF
TRBV2,TRBJ1-2,CASRRQGKSGYTF
TRBV7-9,TRBJ2-7,CASSIQGYEQYF
TRBV9,TRBJ2-2,CASSLLGGGNTGELFF
TRBV5-5,TRBJ1-5,CASSLDTNQPQHF
TRBV4-1,TRBJ1-2,CASSQGISQAYGYTF
TRBV7-6,TRBJ2-3,CASSLEGLYTDTQYF
TRBV27,TRBJ2-1,CASSLGLPYNEQFF
TRBV21-1,TRBJ2-7,CAIPEQYF
TRBV19,TRBJ2-1,CASSPGGTSGSYNEQFF
TRBV18,TRBJ2-2,CASSPPSGQFKILNTGELFF
TRBV10-2,TRBJ1-5,CASKGTGASQPQHF
TRBV10-3,TRBJ2-7,CAISSPAENYEQYF
TRBV9,TRBJ2-7,CASSVGDGRTYEQYF
TRBV7-2,TRBJ2-7,CASTQYRDRGDEQYF
TRBV27,TRBJ2-2,CASSFQGSSNTGELFF
TRBV5-1,TRBJ1-2,CASSLAGDRRHAVYGYTF
TRBV6-6,TRBJ1-2,CASSTVRQGDYGYTF
TRBV5-8,TRBJ2-7,CASSDGTGGGWEQYF
TRBV4-1,TRBJ2-5,CASRPLGSGKETQYF
TRBV2,TRBJ2-6,CASSENRGANVLTF
TRBV18,TRBJ1-3,CASSPVRPVGSGNTIYF
TRBV9,TRBJ2-1,CASSVAGSGVGNEQFF
TRBV7-2,TRBJ2-7,CASSGGLSPYEQYF
TRBV6-5,TRBJ1-5,CASKEAFSQPQHF
TRBV5-1,TRBJ1-1,CASTLDRNTEAFF